Below, 7 T cell receptor beta chains from the same sample are listed, as sequenced in a study of blood T cell repertoires in COVID-19. Measured with immunoSEQ multiplex PCR; TCRdb has only the in-frame clones, and not every one. The table lists about 200,000 clones, around nine tenths of them singletons. The sequenced sample consisted of peripheral blood. These receptors were collected from a man between 18 and 29 years old with active or convalescent COVID-19.

The rearrangement uses TRBV27 and TRBJ1-6; 7 bases line up with TRBD1. J lost 7 bases, V lost 4 bases, and 10 bases had no gene match. This CDR3 has 16 residues. Germline V CDR1 and CDR2: MNHEY, SMNVEV (reference sequence). CDR3 nucleotides: TGTGCCAGCAGTTCCCGTCTGACAGGGTTCAATTCACCCCTCCACTTT. Translation: CASSSRLTGFNSPLHF.

The chain employs TRBV25-1 and TRBJ2-7; TRBD2 agrees at 11 bases. The V gene's germline CDR1 is MGHDK and CDR2 SYGVNS. The CDR3 spans 18 residues. Trimming at V came to 4 bases and at J to 0 bases, leaving 11 bases not matched to a gene. CDR3 sequence: CASSGARLAGSHSYEQYF. CDR3 DNA sequence: TGTGCCAGCAGTGGGGCCAGACTAGCGGGATCTCACTCCTACGAGCAGTACTTC.

The chain uses TRBV19 and TRBJ2-4; 8 positions agree with TRBD1. The V and J ends lost 4 bases and 1 base, in that order; junction bases with no gene match: 3. CDR1 is LNHDA and CDR2 is SQIVND in the germline V gene (reference sequence). The CDR3 consists of 15 residues. The CDR3 loop is CASSTTGDAKNIQYF. CDR3 nucleotides: TGTGCCAGTAGTACGACAGGGGACGCCAAAAACATTCAGTACTTC.

The chain employs TRBV7-6 and TRBJ2-2, with 11 bases lining up with TRBD2. Looked up from germline, CDR1 is SGHVS and CDR2 is FNYEAQ. The CDR3 contains 16 residues. With 1 base clipped from V and 7 bases from J, the junction kept 5 bases outside the gene matches. As DNA, the CDR3 is TGTGCCAGCAGCTTAGAGACTAGCGGGACAAGCGGGGAGCTGTTTTTT. Its protein product is CASSLETSGTSGELFF.

The chain's CDR3 is CASSPLRDRNTGELFF. CDR3 nucleotide sequence: TGTGCCAGCTCACCGCTCCGGGACAGGAACACCGGGGAGCTGTTTTTT. The chain employs TRBV18 and TRBJ2-2; 7 bases agree with TRBD1. Losses at the gene ends were 3 bases for V and 1 base for J; bases not matched to a gene: 5. CDR1 KGHSH and CDR2 LQKENI come from the germline V gene. The CDR3 is 16 residues long.

This clone was seen only a few times. The chain links TRBV27 to TRBJ1-4, with D tentatively TRBD1 (6 bases). Trimming left V 1 base short and J 8 bases short, with 20 bases between. The CDR3 is made up of 17 amino acids. Germline V gives CDR1 MNHEY, CDR2 SMNVEV (reference sequence). CDR3 sequence: CASSLLSWGRGREKLFF. CDR3 nucleotides: TGTGCCAGCAGTTTATTAAGTTGGGGCAGGGGACGGGAAAAACTGTTTTTT.

The gene calls are TRBV6-6 and TRBJ1-5; no clear D. With 2 bases removed from V and 6 bases from J, the gap between germline ends came to 14 bases. The CDR3 runs to 15 residues. Per the germline V gene, CDR1 is MNHNY and CDR2 is SVGAGI (reference sequence). CDR3 nucleotide sequence: TGTGCCAGCAGTTACGGGCCTGAGGGTGGTCAGCCCCAGCATTTT. Translating gives CASSYGPEGGQPQHF.